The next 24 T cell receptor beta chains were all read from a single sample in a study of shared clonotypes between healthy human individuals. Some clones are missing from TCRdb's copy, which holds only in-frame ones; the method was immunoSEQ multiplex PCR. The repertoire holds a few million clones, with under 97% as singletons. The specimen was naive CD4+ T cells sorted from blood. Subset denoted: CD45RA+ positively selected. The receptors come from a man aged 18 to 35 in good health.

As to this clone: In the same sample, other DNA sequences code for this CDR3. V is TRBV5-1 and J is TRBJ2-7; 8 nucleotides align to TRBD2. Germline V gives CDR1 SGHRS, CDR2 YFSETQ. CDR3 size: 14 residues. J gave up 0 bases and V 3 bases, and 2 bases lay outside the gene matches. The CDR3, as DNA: TGCGCCAGCAGCTCGAGCGGGGGCTCCTACGAGCAGTACTTC. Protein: CASSSSGGSYEQYF.

CDR3 sequence reads: CASSLMRTGSYEQYF. The CDR3, as DNA: TGTGCCAGCAGCCTAATGAGGACTGGCTCCTACGAGCAGTACTTC. The chain employs TRBV13 and TRBJ2-7; a possible D gene is TRBD2 (5 bases). This CDR3 contains 15 residues. Germline CDR1 and CDR2: PRHDT and FYEKMQ (reference sequence). V was cut by 5 bases and J by 0 bases, with 14 bases left in between. Based on the CDR3 plus reference TRBV13 and TRBJ2-7, the full variable domain is AAGVIQSPRHLIKEKRETATLKCYPIPRHDTVYWYQQGPGQDPQFLISFYEKMQSDKGSIPDRFSAQQFSDYHSELNMSSLELGDSALYFCASSLMRTGSYEQYFGPGTRLTVT.

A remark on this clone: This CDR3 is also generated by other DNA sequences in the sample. The CDR3 spells CSARTADTQYF. The CDR3 DNA follows: TGCAGTGCTAGAACGGCAGATACGCAGTATTTT. The chain combines TRBV20-1 with TRBJ2-3; no reliable D call. CDR1 is DFQATT and CDR2 is SNEGSKA in the germline V gene (reference sequence). CDR3 length: 11 amino acids. The V end lost 2 bases, the J end lost 4 bases, and 4 bases lay between the germline ends.

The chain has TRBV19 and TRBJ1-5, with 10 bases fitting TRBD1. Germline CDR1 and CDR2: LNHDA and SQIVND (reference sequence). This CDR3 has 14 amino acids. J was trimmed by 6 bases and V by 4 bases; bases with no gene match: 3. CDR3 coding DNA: TGTGCCAGTAGTACAGACAGGGGGCCTCAGCCCCAGCATTTT. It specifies CASSTDRGPQPQHF.

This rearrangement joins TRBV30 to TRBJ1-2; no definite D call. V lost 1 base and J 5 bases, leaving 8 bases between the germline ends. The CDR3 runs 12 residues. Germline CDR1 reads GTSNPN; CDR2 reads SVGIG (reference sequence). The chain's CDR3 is CAWSGKGYGYTF. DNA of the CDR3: TGTGCCTGGAGTGGGAAAGGTTATGGCTACACCTTC.

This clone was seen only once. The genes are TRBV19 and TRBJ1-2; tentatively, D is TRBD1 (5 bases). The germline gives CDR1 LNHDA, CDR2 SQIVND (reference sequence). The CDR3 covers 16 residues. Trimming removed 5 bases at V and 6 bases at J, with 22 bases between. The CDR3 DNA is TGTGCCAGTAGTCCCGAGACAGCCCGTGAGGGAAATGGCTACACCTTC. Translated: CASSPETAREGNGYTF.

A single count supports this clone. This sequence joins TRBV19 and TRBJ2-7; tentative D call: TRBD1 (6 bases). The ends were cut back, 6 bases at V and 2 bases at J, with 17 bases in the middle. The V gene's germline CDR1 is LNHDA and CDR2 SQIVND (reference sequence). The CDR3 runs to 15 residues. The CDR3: CASRPQGEGPYEQYF. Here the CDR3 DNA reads TGTGCCAGTAGACCACAGGGCGAGGGCCCCTACGAGCAGTACTTC.

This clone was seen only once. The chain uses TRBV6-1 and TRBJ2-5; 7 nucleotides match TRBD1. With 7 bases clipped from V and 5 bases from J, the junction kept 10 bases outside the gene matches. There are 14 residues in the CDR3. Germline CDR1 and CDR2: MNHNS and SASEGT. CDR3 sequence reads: CASTRQGLVETQYF. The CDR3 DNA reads TGTGCCAGCACCCGACAGGGATTAGTGGAGACCCAGTACTTC.

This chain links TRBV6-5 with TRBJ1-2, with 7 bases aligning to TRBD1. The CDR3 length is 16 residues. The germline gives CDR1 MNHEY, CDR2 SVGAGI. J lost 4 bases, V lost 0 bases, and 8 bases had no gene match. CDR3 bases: TGTGCCAGCAGTTACTCCGACAGGGACGGACTCTATGGCTACACCTTC. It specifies CASSYSDRDGLYGYTF.

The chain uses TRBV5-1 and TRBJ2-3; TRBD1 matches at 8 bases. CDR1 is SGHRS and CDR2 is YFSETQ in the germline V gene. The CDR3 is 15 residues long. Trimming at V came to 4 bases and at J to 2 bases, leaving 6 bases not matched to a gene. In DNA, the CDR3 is TGCGCCAGCAGCGCAGGGGGCGCCATCACAGATACGCAGTATTTT. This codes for CASSAGGAITDTQYF.

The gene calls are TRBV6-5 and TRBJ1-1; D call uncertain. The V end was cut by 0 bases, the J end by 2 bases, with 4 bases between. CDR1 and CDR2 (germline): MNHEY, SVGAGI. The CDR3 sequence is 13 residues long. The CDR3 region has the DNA TGTGCCAGCAGTTACTCCTTTAACACTGAAGCTTTCTTT. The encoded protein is CASSYSFNTEAFF.

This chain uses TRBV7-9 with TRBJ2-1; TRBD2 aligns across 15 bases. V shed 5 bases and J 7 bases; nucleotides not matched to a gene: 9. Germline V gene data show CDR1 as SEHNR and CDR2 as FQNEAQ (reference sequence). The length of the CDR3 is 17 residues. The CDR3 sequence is CASSLRGLAGGHNEQFF. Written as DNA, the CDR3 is TGTGCCAGCAGCCTCCGCGGACTAGCGGGAGGGCATAATGAGCAGTTCTTC. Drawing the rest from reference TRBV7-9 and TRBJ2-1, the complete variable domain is DTGVSQNPRHKITKRGQNVTFRCDPISEHNRLYWYRQTLGQGPEFLTYFQNEAQLEKSRLLSDRFSAERPKGSFSTLEIQRTEQGDSAMYLCASSLRGLAGGHNEQFFGPGTRLTVL.

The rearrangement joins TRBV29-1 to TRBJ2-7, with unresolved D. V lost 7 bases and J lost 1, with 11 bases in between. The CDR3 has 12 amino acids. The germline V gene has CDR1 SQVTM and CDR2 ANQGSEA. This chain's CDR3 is CSGTTDSYEQYF. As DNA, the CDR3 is TGCAGCGGTACGACCGATTCCTACGAGCAGTACTTC.

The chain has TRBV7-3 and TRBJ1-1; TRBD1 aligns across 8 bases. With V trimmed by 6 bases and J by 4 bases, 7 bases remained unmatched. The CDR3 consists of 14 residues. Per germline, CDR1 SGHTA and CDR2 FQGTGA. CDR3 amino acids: CASSDRGSGTEAFF. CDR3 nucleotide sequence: TGTGCCAGCAGTGACAGGGGATCTGGCACTGAAGCTTTCTTT.

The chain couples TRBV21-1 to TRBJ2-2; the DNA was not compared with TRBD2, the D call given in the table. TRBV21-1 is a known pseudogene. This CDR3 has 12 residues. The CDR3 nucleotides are TGTGCCATTTCGGGGAACACCGGGGAGCTGTTTTTT. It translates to CAISGNTGELFF.

The CDR3 here is CASSLRRVNQETQYF. CDR3 nucleotide sequence: TGTGCCAGCAGCTTACGACGCGTTAACCAAGAGACCCAGTACTTC. J is TRBJ2-5 and V is TRBV11-3, with D unresolved. Per germline, CDR1 SGHNT and CDR2 YENEEA. Trimming cost V 2 bases and J 0 bases, with 10 bases left between them. The CDR3 totals 15 residues.

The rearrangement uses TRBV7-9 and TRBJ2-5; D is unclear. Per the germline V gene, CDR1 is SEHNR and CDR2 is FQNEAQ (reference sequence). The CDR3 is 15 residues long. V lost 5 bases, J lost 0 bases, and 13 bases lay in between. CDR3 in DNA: TGTGCCAGCAGCCACCCGGAACAATACCAAGAGACCCAGTACTTC. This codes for CASSHPEQYQETQYF.

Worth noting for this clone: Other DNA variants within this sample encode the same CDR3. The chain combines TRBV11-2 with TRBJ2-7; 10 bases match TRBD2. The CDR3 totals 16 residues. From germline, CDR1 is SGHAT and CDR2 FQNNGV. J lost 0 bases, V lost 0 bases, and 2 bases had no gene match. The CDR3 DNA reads TGTGCCAGCAGCTTAGACCCTAGCGGGAGCTCCTACGAGCAGTACTTC. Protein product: CASSLDPSGSSYEQYF.

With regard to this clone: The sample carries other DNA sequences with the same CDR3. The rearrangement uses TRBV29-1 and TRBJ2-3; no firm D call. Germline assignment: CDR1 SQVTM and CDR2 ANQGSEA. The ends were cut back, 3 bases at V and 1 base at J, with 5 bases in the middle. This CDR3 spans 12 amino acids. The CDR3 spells CSVELGTDTQYF. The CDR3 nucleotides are TGCAGCGTTGAGCTAGGCACAGATACGCAGTATTTT.

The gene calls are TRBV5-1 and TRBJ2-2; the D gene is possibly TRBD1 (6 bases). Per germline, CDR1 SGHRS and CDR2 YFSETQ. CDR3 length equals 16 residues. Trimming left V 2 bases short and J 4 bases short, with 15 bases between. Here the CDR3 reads CASSFRAAGATGELFF. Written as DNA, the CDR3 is TGCGCCAGCAGCTTTAGAGCGGCAGGGGCCACCGGGGAGCTGTTTTTT.

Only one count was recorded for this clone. The CDR3 loop is CASSYRLAGYEQYF. DNA of the CDR3: TGTGCCAGCAGTTACAGACTAGCGGGATACGAGCAGTACTTC. The gene calls are TRBV6-5 and TRBJ2-7, with 11 bases matching TRBD2. The V gene's germline CDR1 is MNHEY and CDR2 SVGAGI. The V segment lost 2 bases and the J segment 4 bases; nucleotides outside the gene matches: 1. CDR3 size: 14 residues.

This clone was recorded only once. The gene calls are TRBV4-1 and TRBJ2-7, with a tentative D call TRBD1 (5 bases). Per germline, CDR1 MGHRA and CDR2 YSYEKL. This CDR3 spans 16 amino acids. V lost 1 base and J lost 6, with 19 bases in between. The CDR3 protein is CASSQVEAGPLLEQYF. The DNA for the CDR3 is TGCGCCAGCAGCCAAGTCGAAGCAGGGCCACTCCTCGAGCAGTACTTC.

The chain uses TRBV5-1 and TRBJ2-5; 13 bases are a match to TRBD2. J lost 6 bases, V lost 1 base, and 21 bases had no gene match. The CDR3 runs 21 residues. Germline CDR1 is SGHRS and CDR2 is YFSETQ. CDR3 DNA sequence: TGCGCCAGCAGCTTGTCTATCCAGAAAACCGGGACTAGCGGGAAGCAGAAGACCCAGTACTTC. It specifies CASSLSIQKTGTSGKQKTQYF.

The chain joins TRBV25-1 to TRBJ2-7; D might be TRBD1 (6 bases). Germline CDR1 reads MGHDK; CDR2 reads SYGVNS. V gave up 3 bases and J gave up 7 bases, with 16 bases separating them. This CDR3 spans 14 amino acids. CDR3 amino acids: CASSDLPPQGEQYF. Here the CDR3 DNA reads TGTGCCAGCAGTGACTTACCTCCACAGGGTGAGCAGTACTTC.